The 23 T cell receptor beta chains below were found in one sample sequenced in a study of blood T cell repertoires in COVID-19. TCRdb's copy holds only in-frame clones and misses some; the assay was immunoSEQ multiplex PCR. The sample holds about 27,000 clones, approximately 80% seen once. Specimen: peripheral blood. All receptors derive from a man between 65 and 85 years old with active COVID-19.

This rearrangement joins TRBV3-1 (or the pseudogene TRBV3-2) to TRBJ1-2; tentative D call: TRBD1 (6 bases). Trimming shortened V by 0 bases and J by 1 base, and 9 bases separated the two germline ends. The CDR3 covers 15 residues. Germline V gene lookup returns CDR1 LGHDT and CDR2 YNNKEL (reference sequence). The CDR3 loop is CASSQETRGNYGYTF. DNA for the CDR3: TGTGCCAGCAGCCAAGAGACCAGGGGTAACTATGGCTACACCTTC.

The genes are TRBV11-2 and TRBJ1-3; D perhaps matches TRBD1 (6 bases). There are 14 residues in the CDR3. Germline values: CDR1 SGHAT, CDR2 FQNNGV. Trimming took 5 bases from V and 2 from J, leaving 10 bases between them. The CDR3, as DNA: TGTGCCAGCAGCCGCTGGACAGCTGGAAACACCATATATTTT. Residues: CASSRWTAGNTIYF.

The chain recombines TRBV5-4 with TRBJ2-5, with D tentatively TRBD1 (5 bases). The V gene lost 1 base and the J gene lost 3 bases, with 10 bases spanning the gap. The CDR3 is 14 residues long. Germline loops: CDR1 SGHNT, CDR2 YYREEE (reference sequence). The CDR3 reads CASSLRQSKETQYF. CDR3 DNA sequence: TGTGCCAGCAGCTTGAGACAGTCGAAAGAGACCCAGTACTTC.

The rearrangement uses TRBV6-5 and TRBJ1-4; D possibly corresponds to TRBD1 (5 bases). There are 16 residues in the CDR3. Germline CDR1 reads MNHEY; CDR2 reads SVGAGI. V lost 2 bases to trimming and J lost 5 bases, with 15 bases between them. The CDR3 bases are TGTGCCAGCAGTTACCTCTGGGGGGGTGGCAATGAAAAACTGTTTTTT. Protein: CASSYLWGGGNEKLFF.

This clone was seen more than once but under ten times. The rearrangement joins TRBV19 to TRBJ2-1; D unresolved. In germline, CDR1 is LNHDA, CDR2 SQIVND (reference sequence). This CDR3 comprises 13 residues. Trimming shortened V by 6 bases and J by 4 bases, and 10 bases separated the two germline ends. The CDR3 is CASSISGYNEQFF. Written as DNA, the CDR3 is TGTGCCAGTAGCATATCAGGTTACAATGAGCAGTTCTTC.

This sequence joins TRBV19 and TRBJ2-3, with TRBD2 identical over 9 bases. CDR1 and CDR2 (germline): LNHDA, SQIVND (reference sequence). The CDR3 consists of 17 residues. J lost 0 bases, V lost 3 bases, and 7 bases had no gene match. CDR3 sequence (DNA): TGTGCCAGTAGTATTCTAGCGGGACCTTCTAGCACAGATACGCAGTATTTT. This gives the protein CASSILAGPSSTDTQYF.

J is TRBJ2-7 and V is TRBV19, with 8 bases lining up with TRBD2. With V trimmed by 5 bases and J by 5 bases, 11 bases remained unmatched. This CDR3 has 15 residues. Germline values: CDR1 LNHDA, CDR2 SQIVND (reference sequence). This CDR3 reads CASSPPGSGSHEQYF. The CDR3 DNA sequence: TGTGCCAGTAGTCCCCCGGGGAGCGGGAGTCACGAGCAGTACTTC.

The chain carries TRBV3-1 (or the pseudogene TRBV3-2) and TRBJ2-1; the D gene is possibly TRBD1 (5 bases). Germline CDR1 reads LGHDT; CDR2 reads YNNKEL (reference sequence). This CDR3 has 13 amino acids. V lost 4 bases and J lost 10, with 14 bases in between. CDR3 region: CASSPDHRTEQFF. DNA of the CDR3: TGTGCCAGCAGCCCCGATCACCGGACAGAGCAGTTCTTC.

The chain combines TRBV28 with TRBJ1-6; 8 bases align to TRBD1. CDR1 and CDR2 from the germline V gene are MDHEN and SYDVKM. CDR3 length: 15 residues. V shed 4 bases and J 7 bases; nucleotides not matched to a gene: 6. CDR3 DNA: TGTGCCAGCAGTTCCCGGGACAGGCTCAATTCACCCCTCCACTTT. Its protein is CASSSRDRLNSPLHF.

The chain links TRBV2 to TRBJ2-7; the match to TRBD1 covers 11 bases. The CDR3 extends over 15 amino acids. V was clipped by 4 bases and J by 3 bases; unmatched bases: 5. CDR1 SNHLY and CDR2 FYNNEI come from the germline V gene. The DNA of the CDR3 is TGTGCCAGCAGTGGACCCGGGACAGGGGGCTACGAGCAGTACTTC. This codes for CASSGPGTGGYEQYF.

This clone has a single count. The chain has TRBV29-1 and TRBJ1-1; 12 positions match TRBD1. The length of the CDR3 is 13 residues. Germline V gene sequence: CDR1 SQVTM, CDR2 ANQGSEA. V shed 8 bases and J 8 bases; nucleotides not matched to a gene: 9. CDR3 sequence: CSLLSGQGAEAFF. The CDR3 DNA reads TGCAGCCTATTGTCGGGACAGGGGGCAGAAGCTTTCTTT.

The chain has TRBV3-1 (or the pseudogene TRBV3-2) and TRBJ2-7; TRBD1 might be the D (6 bases). The V and J ends lost 4 bases and 2 bases respectively, with 9 bases between them. CDR1 and CDR2 (germline): LGHDT, YNNKEL (reference sequence). CDR3 length: 13 amino acids. The CDR3, as DNA: TGTGCCAGCAGCCTCAGACAGGCCTACGAGCAGTACTTC. It codes for CASSLRQAYEQYF.

V and J are TRBV18 and TRBJ2-2, with a possible D match to TRBD2 (7 bases). V lost 2 bases and J lost 2, with 9 bases in between. The CDR3 covers 15 residues. Germline loops: CDR1 KGHSH, CDR2 LQKENI. CDR3 DNA: TGTGCCAGCTCACCATGGGGGGGCAACACCGGGGAGCTGTTTTTT. This sequence encodes CASSPWGGNTGELFF.

The V and J genes are TRBV7-8 and TRBJ2-5; 15 positions agree with TRBD2. The CDR3 consists of 16 residues. The ends lost 5 bases at V and 5 bases at J; junction bases unmatched: 6. Germline values: CDR1 SGHVS, CDR2 FQNEAQ. Written as DNA, the CDR3 is TGTGCCAGCAGCCCGGGGACTAGCGGGAGGATGGAGACCCAGTACTTC. Its translation: CASSPGTSGRMETQYF.

The rearrangement uses TRBV10-1 and TRBJ2-3; possibly TRBD2 for D (7 bases). Trimming removed 2 bases at V and 4 bases at J, with 13 bases between. Germline lookup yields CDR1 WNHNN and CDR2 SYGVQD (reference sequence). There are 15 residues in the CDR3. The CDR3 sequence is CASSEGRGAPDTQYF. CDR3 nucleotide sequence: TGCGCCAGCAGTGAGGGACGGGGGGCACCAGATACGCAGTATTTT.

The rearrangement links TRBV5-4 to TRBJ1-4, with no clear D. V lost 3 bases to trimming and J lost 7 bases, with 10 bases between them. Germline values: CDR1 SGHNT, CDR2 YYREEE (reference sequence). This CDR3 region has 13 residues. The CDR3 DNA follows: TGTGCCAGCAGCTATTTACCCGGTGAAAAACTGTTTTTT. Its protein is CASSYLPGEKLFF. Drawing the rest from reference TRBV5-4 and TRBJ1-4, the complete variable domain is ETGVTQSPTHLIKTRGQQVTLRCSSQSGHNTVSWYQQALGQGPQFIFQYYREEENGRGNFPPRFSGLQFPNYSSELNVNALELDDSALYLCASSYLPGEKLFFGSGTQLSVL.

The chain employs TRBV9 and TRBJ2-2; 8 nucleotides agree with TRBD2. Germline lookup yields CDR1 SGDLS and CDR2 YYNGEE. The CDR3 is 17 amino acids. V shed 3 bases and J 8 bases; nucleotides not matched to a gene: 15. The chain's CDR3 is CASSAQSGGALSGELFF. CDR3 DNA: TGTGCCAGCAGCGCCCAATCGGGGGGGGCCTTGTCTGGGGAGCTGTTTTTT.

This rearrangement joins TRBV24-1 to TRBJ2-1; D gene ambiguous. This CDR3 region has 15 residues. Trimming shortened V by 6 bases and J by 6 bases, and 17 bases separated the two germline ends. Germline CDR1 KGHDR, CDR2 SFDVKD. The CDR3 spells CATSKQHSLGNEQFF. In nucleotides, the CDR3 is TGTGCCACCAGTAAACAGCATTCATTAGGCAATGAGCAGTTCTTC.

The CDR3 nucleotides are TGTGCCAGCAGTTTAAGGTCTAGCGGGAGCGGGCGGAATGAGCAGTTCTTC. Translation: CASSLRSSGSGRNEQFF. V usage is TRBV27 and J usage is TRBJ2-1, with TRBD2 matching 10 bases. CDR1 is MNHEY and CDR2 is SMNVEV in the germline V gene (reference sequence). Trimming cost V 2 bases and J 7 bases; bases outside gene matches: 11. The CDR3 sequence is 17 residues long.

The V call is TRBV29-1, the J call TRBJ2-2; D ambiguous. Looked up from germline, CDR1 is SQVTM and CDR2 is ANQGSEA. Trimming left V 4 bases short and J 1 base short, with 4 bases between. The length of the CDR3 is 12 residues. CDR3: CSVGQNTGELFF. The CDR3 DNA is TGCAGCGTTGGACAGAACACCGGGGAGCTGTTTTTT.

The chain uses TRBV6-1 and TRBJ1-6, with 7 bases fitting TRBD1. The CDR3 totals 16 residues. Germline V gene data show CDR1 as MNHNS and CDR2 as SASEGT. J lost 7 bases, V lost 1 base, and 7 bases had no gene match. The CDR3 DNA sequence: TGTGCCAGCAGTGAAGGACAGGGAGCGTTGAATTCACCCCTCCACTTT. This codes for CASSEGQGALNSPLHF.

For the CDR3, the DNA is TGTGCCAGCAGCCCAGGGACTACTAACACCGGGGAGCTGTTTTTT. Encoded protein: CASSPGTTNTGELFF. This sequence joins TRBV3-1 (or the pseudogene TRBV3-2) and TRBJ2-2; 7 positions match TRBD2. The V gene end was trimmed by 4 bases and the J gene end by 2 bases; junction bases not matched to a gene: 4. The CDR3 totals 15 residues. Germline V gene sequence: CDR1 LGHDT, CDR2 YNNKEL (reference sequence).

The genes are TRBV2 and TRBJ1-2; 8 positions match TRBD1. This CDR3 region has 12 residues. Germline V gene lookup returns CDR1 SNHLY and CDR2 FYNNEI. Trimming at V came to 6 bases and at J to 6 bases, leaving 3 bases not matched to a gene. The CDR3: CASRRTGNGYTF. In DNA, the CDR3 is TGTGCCAGCAGAAGGACAGGGAATGGCTACACCTTC.